This TCR beta chain was recorded in a study of memory B cells and T cells in multiple sclerosis listed by TCRdb under 2018. Context from the whole study: In multiple sclerosis patients, the study set the TCR beta repertoires of autoproliferating peripheral T cells against those of T cells infiltrating brain lesions. Two multiple sclerosis patients, for whom either brain lesions at autopsy or brain-infiltrating cells from biopsy were available, were included in TCR sequencing. General findings and caveats noted by the study authors: Clone-set sizes varied between compartments, which affected the numbers of shared clonotypes and made normalization necessary.

This clone came up a few times. Its cognate antigen has yet to be identified. Per-base quality was not reported, and no clone a single base away is much larger than it. Using the immunoSEQ Platform, TCRbeta CDR3 regions were amplified from extracted genomic DNA. Multiplex PCR, high-throughput sequencing and a vendor bioinformatics pipeline were combined in the immunoSEQ assay. Processing in the source paper ran as follows. Non-productive sequences and CDR3s shorter than 4 amino acids were removed, and clonotype frequencies were recalculated per sample. In immunoSEQ Analyzer 2.0, shared clonotypes were identified as those with identical CDR3 amino acid, V gene and J gene sequences. Repertoire overlap was normalized by dividing shared clonotype counts by the product of both clone-set sizes, with the result scaled by 1000 into arbitrary units. Imported from immuneACCESS, the table was reduced by TCRdb to in-frame sequences with V and J called. These copies leave out some clones; in studies compared against another copy, an unresolved V gene accounts for under half, and the cause of the remainder is not known. Clone size and the V and J calls come from that table; the DNA yielded D and trimming. For this sample there are about 46,000 clones; around 79% appear just once. The ten largest clonotypes hold about 1.1% of the sample.

Autoproliferating (CFSEdim) and non-proliferating (CFSEhi) T cell fractions were sequenced separately after stimulus-free culture of CFSE-labeled PBMCs. A total of some 50 million CFSE-labeled PBMCs were cultured for 7 days without stimulus, and replicate wells were then pooled. PBMCs were labeled with 0.5 to 0.65 uM CFSE and cultured in serum-free AIM-V medium without exogenous stimuli. PBMCs were isolated by Ficoll density gradient centrifugation and were cryopreserved before use. Live 7-AAD-negative cells were sorted on a FACSAria III, washed with PBS, and frozen at -80 degrees C as dry pellets. V loses 3 bases of germline sequence and J loses 1 base, and the interval between the two ends is 6 bases. The CDR3 has 14 amino acids, counting the end cysteine and phenylalanine. The sequence is cut down to CDR3 DNA, 42 bases in frame from base 1. CDR1 and CDR2 are read off the germline V gene (reference sequence) as LNHDA and SQIVND.

This clonotype originated in a human donor with multiple sclerosis. The chain is encoded by TRBV19 joined to TRBJ2-2, with no reliable assignment of the D segment. The sequenced sample was PBMCs from blood kept in culture. The CDR3 amino acid sequence is: CASSIALNTGELFF. The sequenced DNA: TGTGCCAGTAGTATCGCACTGAACACCGGGGAGCTGTTTTTT. Extended through the reference TRBV19 and TRBJ2-2 proteins, this CDR3 yields the full variable domain: DGGITQSPKYLFRKEGQNVTLSCEQNLNHDAMYWYRQDPGQGLRLIYYSQIVNDFQKGDIAEGYSVSREKKESFPLTVTSAQKNPTAFYLCASSIALNTGELFFGEGSRLTVL.